This TCR beta chain was captured in a study of vaccination and CD4 T cells after COVID-19. For the study at large: SARS-CoV-2, HCoV-NL63, HCoV-OC43 and HCoV-229E supplied the overlapping spike peptides used to stimulate cells.

The V gene's germline CDR1 is MNHEY and CDR2 SVGEGT. The CDR3 totals 15 residues. The V and J ends lost 5 bases and 3 bases, in that order; junction bases with no gene match: 3. The treatment: roughly ten-day PBMC culture with coronavirus spike peptide pools or control peptides (ViraFEST assay). ViraFEST grew antigen-specific T cells using peptide pools, then sequenced TCRs. Cultured CD4+ T cell DNA underwent sequencing with the Oncomine TCR Beta short-read assay. Using its own MiXCR run on the PCR reads, TCRdb lists one record per CDR3 protein. This table holds about 20,000 distinct CDR3 sequences, around 50% found once. Note on this clonotype: The target antigen is unknown.

V is TRBV6-2 or TRBV6-3 and J is TRBJ2-5; 13 bases agree with TRBD2. The sequence was obtained from a human donor who had recovered from COVID-19. The input for sequencing was CD4+ T cells from blood, cultured in vitro, taken before SARS-CoV-2 vaccination. CDR3 coding DNA: TGTGCCAGCAGTCACGGGACTAGCGGGGAAGAGACCCAGTACTTC. Protein product: CASSHGTSGEETQYF.